This entry features one T cell receptor beta chain sequence. The antigen is undetermined. The sample is drawn from a study of shared clonotypes between healthy human individuals. Germline V lookup: CDR1 SNHLY, CDR2 FYNNEI. Trimming pared 8 bases from V and 3 bases from J, leaving 14 bases between. The CDR3 runs to 14 residues. Deep level was the assay's run setting. Using immunoSEQ multiplex PCR, the repertoire was profiled, and TCRdb retains in-frame clones only, with some absent. The table records about 2 million clones, about 95% of them present only once. Study results and limitations: In general, naive subsets displayed greater estimated richness than memory subsets did. Relative to their counterparts shared across all four donors, non-shared clonotypes exhibited diminished generation probabilities.

Terminally differentiated effector memory CD45RA+ cells were left out of the naive CD8 fraction, which was CD45RO-negative and positively selected for CCR7. Sample: naive CD8+ T cells sorted from blood. This TCR was recovered from a man younger than 35 in good health. The chain combines TRBV2 with TRBJ2-1; D is possibly TRBD1 (6 bases). The DNA for the CDR3 is TGTGCCAGCGGCTTGAGACAGGACTACAATGAGCAGTTCTTC. Protein sequence: CASGLRQDYNEQFF.